The 21 T cell receptor beta chains below were found in one sample sequenced in a study of blood T cell repertoires in COVID-19. Libraries were prepared by immunoSEQ multiplex PCR; TCRdb keeps only in-frame clonotypes and omits some of them. The data show a few hundred thousand clones, approximately 80% seen once. Specimen: peripheral blood. These receptors all stem from a human donor with acute or convalescent COVID-19. The donor label of this sample is uncertain.

This CDR3 is CASSLPPGTANNSPLHF. CDR3 DNA sequence: TGTGCCAGCAGCTTACCCCCCGGGACAGCAAATAATTCACCCCTCCACTTT. The gene calls are TRBV5-6 and TRBJ1-6, with TRBD1 matching 7 bases. The V gene end was trimmed by 2 bases and the J gene end by 5 bases; junction bases not matched to a gene: 10. The CDR3 extends over 17 amino acids. Per the germline V gene, CDR1 is SGHDT and CDR2 is YYEEEE.

The rearrangement uses TRBV27 and TRBJ1-1, with 8 positions matching TRBD1. Germline V gene lookup returns CDR1 MNHEY and CDR2 SMNVEV (reference sequence). The CDR3 has 13 residues. V lost 5 bases and J lost 11; bases outside the gene matches: 10. CDR3 region: CASSPGQGMRAFF. CDR3 in DNA: TGTGCCAGCAGTCCCGGACAGGGTATGCGTGCTTTCTTT.

V is TRBV20-1 and J is TRBJ1-2; the D gene is possibly TRBD1 (6 bases). The CDR3 consists of 11 residues. CDR1 is DFQATT, CDR2 SNEGSKA, per germline (reference sequence). Deletions cut 7 bases from V and 8 bases from J, with 14 bases between. The CDR3, as DNA: TGCAGTGGGGGCGGGGGCCTCGGCTACACCTTC. This gives the protein CSGGGGLGYTF.

The chain couples TRBV18 to TRBJ2-3; D unclear. The V and J ends lost 6 bases and 3 bases respectively, with 16 bases between them. Germline CDR1 and CDR2: KGHSH and LQKENI. This CDR3 is 15 amino acids long. CDR3: CASSSRRLETDTQYF. The CDR3 DNA reads TGTGCCAGCTCTTCCAGACGCCTGGAGACAGATACGCAGTATTTT.

The rearrangement joins TRBV4-1 to TRBJ1-4; 7 positions agree with TRBD1. The CDR3 has 15 amino acids. V was pared by 4 bases and J by 7 bases, with 9 bases of the junction left unmatched. From germline, CDR1 is MGHRA and CDR2 YSYEKL. Here the CDR3 DNA reads TGCGCCAGCAGCCCTAGCCCGGGACAGAGTGAAAAACTGTTTTTT. This sequence encodes CASSPSPGQSEKLFF.

The chain uses TRBV5-4 and TRBJ2-6; tentative D call: TRBD1 (5 bases). The CDR3 has 15 amino acids. Germline V gene data show CDR1 as SGHNT and CDR2 as YYREEE (reference sequence). The ends were cut back, 5 bases at V and 0 bases at J, with 9 bases in the middle. The CDR3 DNA reads TGTGCCAGCAGTTATGGACACTCTGGGGCCAACGTCCTGACTTTC. It is translated as CASSYGHSGANVLTF.

The rearrangement uses TRBV18 and TRBJ2-6; no reliable D call. The CDR3 totals 17 residues. Deletions cut 3 bases from V and 2 bases from J, with 14 bases between. CDR1 KGHSH and CDR2 LQKENI come from the germline V gene. The CDR3 DNA sequence: TGTGCCAGCTCACCCGAGGTCTTGTTCGCTGGGGCCAACGTCCTGACTTTC. Its translation is CASSPEVLFAGANVLTF.

The V call is TRBV15, the J call TRBJ2-7; 10 bases are a match to TRBD1. The CDR3 spans 13 residues. The germline V gene has CDR1 LNHNV and CDR2 YYDKDF (reference sequence). Trimming at V came to 9 bases and at J to 5 bases, leaving 7 bases not matched to a gene. DNA of the CDR3: TGTGCCACGACCGGGACAGGGGTCGACGAGCAGTACTTC. Protein sequence: CATTGTGVDEQYF.

The chain couples TRBV5-6 to TRBJ1-2, with TRBD1 as a possible D gene (5 bases). The V gene lost 2 bases and the J gene lost 2 bases, with 19 bases spanning the gap. The germline V gene has CDR1 SGHDT and CDR2 YYEEEE. The CDR3 totals 17 residues. CDR3 DNA sequence: TGTGCCAGCAGCTTAAGACAGAGAGCCGAGTTCAACTATGGCTACACCTTC. It codes for CASSLRQRAEFNYGYTF.

The chain combines TRBV15 with TRBJ1-3; unclear D gene. Germline V lookup: CDR1 LNHNV, CDR2 YYDKDF (reference sequence). The CDR3 is 15 amino acids. The V end lost 1 base, the J end lost 5 bases, and 12 bases lay between the germline ends. The CDR3 coding sequence is TGTGCCACCAGCAGAGTCCCCGCAGACAGAAACACCATATATTTT. Its translation: CATSRVPADRNTIYF. The full variable domain, completed using reference TRBV15 and TRBJ1-3, is DAMVIQNPRYQVTQFGKPVTLSCSQTLNHNVMYWYQQKSSQAPKLLFHYYDKDFNNEADTPDNFQSRRPNTSFCFLDIRSPGLGDTAMYLCATSRVPADRNTIYFGEGSWLTVV.

In this sample, this clone turned up a few times. The chain combines TRBV2 with TRBJ1-5; TRBD1 matches 10 bases. The CDR3 totals 14 residues. CDR1 and CDR2 from the germline V gene are SNHLY and FYNNEI. Losses at the gene ends were 5 bases for V and 5 bases for J; bases not matched to a gene: 3. The CDR3 spells CASSRDRGYQPQHF. The CDR3 region has the DNA TGTGCCAGCAGTCGGGACAGGGGATATCAGCCCCAGCATTTT.

The rearrangement links TRBV27 to TRBJ2-1, with TRBD2 matching over 13 bases. J was trimmed by 3 bases and V by 6 bases; bases with no gene match: 5. CDR3 length: 16 residues. Germline loops: CDR1 MNHEY, CDR2 SMNVEV (reference sequence). CDR3 loop: CASRRTSGGVYNEQFF. CDR3 bases: TGTGCCAGCAGAAGGACTAGCGGGGGTGTCTACAATGAGCAGTTCTTC.

The DNA of the CDR3 is TGTGCCAGCAGCCCACATCCTGGCGGTGGTACCTCGGAGTTTTTTTATCAGCCCCAGCATTTT. Its protein product is CASSPHPGGGTSEFFYQPQHF. The chain joins TRBV6-6 to TRBJ1-5; D gene unclear. Germline assignment: CDR1 MNHNY and CDR2 SVGAGI (reference sequence). This CDR3 region has 21 residues. Trimming shortened V by 6 bases and J by 5 bases, and 35 bases separated the two germline ends.

The rearrangement uses TRBV12-3 or TRBV12-4 and TRBJ1-1; TRBD1 agrees at 7 bases. Germline trimming cut 6 bases from V and 6 bases from J; bases unmatched to any gene: 7. The CDR3 contains 13 residues. CDR3 bases: TGTGCCAGCAGAAAAACAGGGGCTGCTGAAGCTTTCTTT. Its protein product is CASRKTGAAEAFF.

The J gene is TRBJ1-2, the V gene TRBV6-2 or TRBV6-3, with D hard to call. V was clipped by 2 bases and J by 9 bases, with 19 bases between them. The germline CDR1 and CDR2 sequences are MNHEY and SVGEGT. This CDR3 region has 15 residues. The CDR3 nucleotides read TGTGCCAGCAGTTACAATATCGCCCCACTGAGGAGCTACACCTTC. Amino acids: CASSYNIAPLRSYTF.

This clone has only a few counts. The chain joins TRBV27 to TRBJ1-2; 9 nucleotides agree with TRBD1. V dropped 2 bases and J dropped 1; count of bases not matched to a gene: 5. The CDR3 has 16 amino acids. Germline V gene sequence: CDR1 MNHEY, CDR2 SMNVEV (reference sequence). DNA for the CDR3: TGTGCCAGCAGTTTACCCGGGACAGGGAATAACTATGGCTACACCTTC. This codes for CASSLPGTGNNYGYTF.

The chain combines TRBV30 with TRBJ2-1; a weak D match, TRBD2 (6 bases). This CDR3 has 13 amino acids. Per germline, CDR1 GTSNPN and CDR2 SVGIG (reference sequence). Trimming took 4 bases from V and 8 from J, leaving 15 bases between them. The DNA for the CDR3 is TGTGCCTGGAAGGACTTGGGCGGGGATGAGCAGTTCTTC. Its protein is CAWKDLGGDEQFF.

The CDR3 nucleotides are TGTGCCAGCAGTGCCGGGACTAGCGGCACCTACGAGCAGTACTTC. It codes for CASSAGTSGTYEQYF. The V gene is TRBV5-4, the J gene TRBJ2-7, with 11 bases matching TRBD2. V lost 5 bases, J lost 2 bases, and 6 bases stayed unmatched. Germline CDR1 reads SGHNT; CDR2 reads YYREEE (reference sequence). The CDR3 consists of 15 residues. Looking up the rest from reference TRBV5-4 and TRBJ2-7 gives the full variable domain: ETGVTQSPTHLIKTRGQQVTLRCSSQSGHNTVSWYQQALGQGPQFIFQYYREEENGRGNFPPRFSGLQFPNYSSELNVNALELDDSALYLCASSAGTSGTYEQYFGPGTRLTVT.

This clone was seen only once. The chain recombines TRBV6-5 with TRBJ2-3; 8 bases are shared with TRBD2. V shed 5 bases, J shed 5 bases, and the junction held 9 bases outside the gene matches. The CDR3 contains 15 residues. CDR1 is MNHEY, CDR2 SVGAGI, per germline. Written as DNA, the CDR3 is TGTGCCAGCAGTCCTACGGGGGGGCCAGGAGATACGCAGTATTTT. Its protein is CASSPTGGPGDTQYF.

The chain carries TRBV7-2 and TRBJ1-6; 9 bases match TRBD1. The germline V gene has CDR1 SGHTA and CDR2 FQGNSA. The V and J ends lost 5 bases and 13 bases, in that order; junction bases with no gene match: 18. CDR3 length equals 17 residues. CDR3: CASSLGQGSLGLSPLHF. The CDR3 DNA reads as TGTGCCAGCAGCCTGGGACAGGGAAGTTTAGGTTTGTCGCCCCTCCACTTT.

DNA for the CDR3: TGTGCCAGCAGTGAAGGACCGGGACAGGTCTACGAGCAGTACTTC. Its translation is CASSEGPGQVYEQYF. The J gene is TRBJ2-7, the V gene TRBV6-1; 8 bases line up with TRBD1. The V and J ends lost 1 base and 3 bases, in that order; junction bases with no gene match: 5. CDR3 length equals 15 residues. CDR1 and CDR2 (germline): MNHNS, SASEGT.